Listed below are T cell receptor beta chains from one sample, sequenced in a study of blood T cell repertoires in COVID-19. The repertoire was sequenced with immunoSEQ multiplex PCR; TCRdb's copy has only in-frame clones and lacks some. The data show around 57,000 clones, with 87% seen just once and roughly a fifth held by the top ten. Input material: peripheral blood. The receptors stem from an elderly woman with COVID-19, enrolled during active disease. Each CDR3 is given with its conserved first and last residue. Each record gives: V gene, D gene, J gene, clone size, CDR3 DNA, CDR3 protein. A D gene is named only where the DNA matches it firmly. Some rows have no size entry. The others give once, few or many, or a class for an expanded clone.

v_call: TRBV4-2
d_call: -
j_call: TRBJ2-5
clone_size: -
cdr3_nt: TGTGCCAGCAGCCAAGAGATTACGACAGCCAAGAGAACCCAGTACTTC
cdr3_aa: CASSQEITTAKRTQYF

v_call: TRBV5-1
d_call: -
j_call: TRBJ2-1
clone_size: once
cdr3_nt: TGCGCCAGCAGCTCGACAGGAGAGTCCTACAATGAGCAGTTCTTC
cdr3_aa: CASSSTGESYNEQFF

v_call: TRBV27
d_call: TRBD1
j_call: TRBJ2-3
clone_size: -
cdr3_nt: TGTGCCAGCAGTATCCGGGACAGGGGAGATACGCAGTATTTT
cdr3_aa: CASSIRDRGDTQYF

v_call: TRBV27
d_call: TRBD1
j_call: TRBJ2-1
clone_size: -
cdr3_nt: TGTGCCAGCAGTCGCAGGGACAGGACCAACGAAAATGAGCAGTTCTTC
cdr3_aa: CASSRRDRTNENEQFF

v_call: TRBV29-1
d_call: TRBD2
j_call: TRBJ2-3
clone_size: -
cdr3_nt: TGCAGCGTTTACGGGGGGGGCACAGATACGCAGTATTTT
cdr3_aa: CSVYGGGTDTQYF

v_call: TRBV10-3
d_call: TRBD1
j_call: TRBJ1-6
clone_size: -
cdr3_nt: TGTGCCATCGGGACAGGGGATTCACCCCTCCACTTT
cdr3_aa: CAIGTGDSPLHF

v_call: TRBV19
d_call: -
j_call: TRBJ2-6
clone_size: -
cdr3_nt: TGTGCCAGTAGTATCGGGACAAACGTATACAATGGGGCCAACGTCCTGACTTTC
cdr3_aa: CASSIGTNVYNGANVLTF

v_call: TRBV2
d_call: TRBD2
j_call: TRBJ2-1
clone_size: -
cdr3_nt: TGTGCCAGCAGTGTAGCGGGGGGGCCAGGACACAATGAGCAGTTCTTC
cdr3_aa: CASSVAGGPGHNEQFF

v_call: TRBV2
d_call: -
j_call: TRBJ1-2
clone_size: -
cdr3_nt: TGTGCCAGCAGTGGACAGCAAAACTATGGCTACACCTTC
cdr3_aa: CASSGQQNYGYTF

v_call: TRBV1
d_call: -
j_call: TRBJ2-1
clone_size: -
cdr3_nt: TGCACCAGCAGCCAAGTTATGCGCGGGAAATACAATGAGCAGTTCTTC
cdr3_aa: CTSSQVMRGKYNEQFF

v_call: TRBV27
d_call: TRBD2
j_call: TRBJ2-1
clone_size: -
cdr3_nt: TGTGCCAGCAGTTTATCAGCTAGCGGGGGGGCATGGAATGAGCAGTTCTTC
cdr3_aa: CASSLSASGGAWNEQFF

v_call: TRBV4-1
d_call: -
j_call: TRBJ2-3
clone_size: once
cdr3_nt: TGCGCCAGCAGCCAAGATCCGGGTAGGCGCGCAGATACGCAGTATTTT
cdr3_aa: CASSQDPGRRADTQYF

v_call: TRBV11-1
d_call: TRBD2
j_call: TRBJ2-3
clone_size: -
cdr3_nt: TGTGCCAGCAGCCACGGGGGGGGGCGTATCACAGATACGCAGTATTTT
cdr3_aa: CASSHGGGRITDTQYF

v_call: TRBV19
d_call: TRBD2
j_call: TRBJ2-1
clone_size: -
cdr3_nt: TGTGCCAGTAGTGTTCGGGGCGGGGGGCTCGACAATGAGCAGTTCTTC
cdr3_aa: CASSVRGGGLDNEQFF

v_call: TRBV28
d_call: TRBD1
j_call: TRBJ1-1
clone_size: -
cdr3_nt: TGTGCCAGCAGCCTAGACAGGGGCACTGAAGCTTTCTTT
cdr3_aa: CASSLDRGTEAFF